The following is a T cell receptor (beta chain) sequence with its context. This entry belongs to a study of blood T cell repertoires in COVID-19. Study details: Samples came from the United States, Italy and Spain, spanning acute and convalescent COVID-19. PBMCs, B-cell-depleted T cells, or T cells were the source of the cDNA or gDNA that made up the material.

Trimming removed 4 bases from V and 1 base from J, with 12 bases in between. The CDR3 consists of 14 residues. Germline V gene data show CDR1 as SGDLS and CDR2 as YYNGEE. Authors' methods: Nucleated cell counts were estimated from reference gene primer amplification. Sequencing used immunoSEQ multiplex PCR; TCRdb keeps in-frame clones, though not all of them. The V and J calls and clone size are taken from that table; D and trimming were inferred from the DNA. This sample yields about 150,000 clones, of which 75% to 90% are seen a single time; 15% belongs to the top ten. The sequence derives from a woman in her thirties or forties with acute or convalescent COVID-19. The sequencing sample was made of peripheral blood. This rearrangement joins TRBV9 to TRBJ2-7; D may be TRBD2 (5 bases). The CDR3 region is CASSPRGPSYEQYF. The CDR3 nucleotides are TGTGCCAGCAGCCCCCGAGGGCCATCCTACGAGCAGTACTTC.